The rows below give T cell receptor beta chains drawn from one sample of a study of cytomegalovirus exposure and HLA in healthy donors. Generated by immunoSEQ multiplex PCR, the TCRdb table keeps only in-frame clones and is missing some. Of 100,000 to 150,000 clones in the sample, roughly 88% are singletons; the top ten hold more than 1.5%. Input material: PBMCs. Every receptor here comes from a boy between 10 and 17 years old in good health and CMV-seronegative. Both conserved end residues are part of each CDR3. The D gene is left open where the match is weak. Clone sizes are given selectively: once, few, many, or a class where the clone is expanded.

j_gene	abundance	v_gene	d_gene	CDR3nt	CDR3aa
TRBJ1-1	.	TRBV7-9	TRBD1	TGTGCCAGCAGCCTCATAGCCGGGACAGTGCACACTGAAGCTTTCTTT	CASSLIAGTVHTEAFF
TRBJ2-7	once	TRBV30	.	TGTGCCTGGAAGTCAGATAACTACGAGCAGTACTTC	CAWKSDNYEQYF
TRBJ1-1	.	TRBV18	TRBD1	TGTGCCAGCTCACCAAGGACAGGGTCTGAGAACACTGAAGCTTTCTTT	CASSPRTGSENTEAFF
TRBJ1-2	.	TRBV5-1	TRBD1	TGCGCCAGCAGCTCCTCAGGGGGCGCCAATGGCTACACCTTC	CASSSSGGANGYTF
TRBJ2-1	few	TRBV30	.	TGTGCCTGGACTGCTAGCAGGAAGCAGTTCTTC	CAWTASRKQFF
TRBJ1-2	.	TRBV5-1	.	TGCGCCAGCAGCTTGGACCGAGACTATGGCTACACCTTC	CASSLDRDYGYTF
TRBJ2-7	.	TRBV27	TRBD2	TGTGCCAGCAGCAAGCGGGAAGTCGAGCAGTACTTC	CASSKREVEQYF
TRBJ2-7	.	TRBV27	TRBD1	TGTGCCAGCAGTTTATCCGGGACAGGGGGCGGTGAGCAGTACTTC	CASSLSGTGGGEQYF
TRBJ1-1	.	TRBV7-8	TRBD1	TGTGCCAGCAGCTTAGGGACAGGGTGGTCTGAAGCTTTCTTT	CASSLGTGWSEAFF
TRBJ1-2	.	TRBV18	.	TGTGCCAGCTCATACAGGGTGGAGTATGGCTACACCTTC	CASSYRVEYGYTF
TRBJ2-1	.	TRBV6-1	.	TGTGCCAGCAAGTTCCCAGGGCAGTTCTTC	CASKFPGQFF
TRBJ2-3	.	TRBV30	.	TGTGCCTGGAGTCCCCTCCTGCCGGGAACAGATACGCAGTATTTT	CAWSPLLPGTDTQYF
TRBJ2-5	.	TRBV5-1	.	TGCGCCAGCAGCTTTGGTCGGGGGATGGAGACCCAGTACTTC	CASSFGRGMETQYF
TRBJ1-1	.	TRBV18	TRBD1	TGTGCCAGCTCACTGCAGACAGGGGCGAACACTGAAGCTTTCTTT	CASSLQTGANTEAFF
TRBJ2-1	.	TRBV7-2	TRBD1	TGTGCCAGCAGCTTCCTAGGGGACAGGGCTTGGAATGAGCAGTTCTTC	CASSFLGDRAWNEQFF
TRBJ1-2	.	TRBV13	.	TGTGCCAGCAGCTCTTTACAGGGTAACTATGGCTACACCTTC	CASSSLQGNYGYTF
TRBJ2-7	few	TRBV4-2	TRBD2	TGTGCCAGCAGCCAAGATCCGCTAGAAAGCGGGGGCAGCTACGAGCAGTACTTC	CASSQDPLESGGSYEQYF
TRBJ1-5	.	TRBV7-9	.	TGTGCCAGCAGCTTAGCCGGGAGCAATCAGCCCCAGCATTTT	CASSLAGSNQPQHF
TRBJ2-7	.	TRBV7-2	.	TGTGCCAGCAGCTTAGCAGCTCCCCCTAACGAGCAGTACTTC	CASSLAAPPNEQYF
TRBJ1-4	.	TRBV5-3	.	TGTGCCAGAAGCTTGCGACACAGAACTAATGAAAAACTGTTTTTT	CARSLRHRTNEKLFF
TRBJ1-4	.	TRBV2	.	TGTGCCAGCAGTGAAGATCCTAGACCGACGAATGAAAAACTGTTTTTT	CASSEDPRPTNEKLFF
TRBJ2-7	few	TRBV7-9	TRBD1	TGTGCCAGCAGCTTGGGGGTTGCAGGGGGCAAGGAGCAGTACTTC	CASSLGVAGGKEQYF
TRBJ1-1	.	TRBV4-2	.	TGTGCCAGCAGCCCCCCGGGGAGATTGAACACTGAAGCTTTCTTT	CASSPPGRLNTEAFF
TRBJ1-5	.	TRBV19	.	TGTGCCAGTAAACTCTGGGGGCAAAATCAGCCCCAGCATTTT	CASKLWGQNQPQHF
TRBJ2-1	once	TRBV14	.	TGTGCCAGCAGCCCCACAGGGGGGGGCTACAATGAGCAGTTCTTC	CASSPTGGGYNEQFF
TRBJ1-1	.	TRBV5-1	.	TGCGCCAGCAGCTTCTCATGGGAGGGTACGACTGAAGCTTTCTTT	CASSFSWEGTTEAFF
TRBJ2-2	few	TRBV6-1	.	TGTGCCAGCATGAGCACCGGGGAGCTGTTTTTT	CASMSTGELFF